This T cell receptor beta chain appears in the sequencing data of a study of shared clonotypes between healthy human individuals. Background on the study: The plates for each donor numbered three CD4 naive, three CD4 memory, two CD8 naive and one CD8 memory. Findings and caveats of the study: Naive subsets usually exceeded memory subsets in estimated richness. Clonotype sharing across donors was expected to vary with sequencing depth.

Clones were sequenced by immunoSEQ multiplex PCR, and TCRdb holds only the in-frame ones, with some missing. The sample carries 800,000 to 950,000 clones, around 96% recorded once. The CDR3 extends over 15 amino acids. Between the trimmed V and J ends, which lost 4 bases and 1 base, there was a span of 14 bases. CDR1 and CDR2 (germline): SGHAT, FQNNGV. Worth noting for this clone: Its specificity is not known.

Selected positively for CCR7 and CD45RO-negative, naive CD8 cells excluded terminally differentiated effector memory CD45RA+ cells. The sequenced sample was naive CD8+ T cells sorted from blood. The V call is TRBV11-2, the J call TRBJ2-7, with D maybe TRBD1 (8 bases). The clonotype was recovered from a man aged 25 to 45 in good health. For the CDR3, the DNA is TGTGCCAGCAGCTCCACAGGGGGGGATTCCTACGAGCAGTACTTC. It encodes CASSSTGGDSYEQYF.